This record concerns one T cell receptor beta chain sequence. The data were taken from a study of blood T cell repertoires in COVID-19. Study-level information: Researchers got acute and convalescent COVID-19 samples from the United States, Italy and Spain. PBMCs, B-cell-depleted T cells, or T cells were the source of the cDNA or gDNA that made up the material.

The CDR3 length is 14 residues. Germline CDR1 reads MNHEY; CDR2 reads SMNVEV (reference sequence). V shed 2 bases and J shed 2 bases, with 8 bases lying between them. Source study methods: Nucleated cell number was recorded as an estimate derived from reference gene primer amplification. Clones were sequenced by immunoSEQ multiplex PCR, and TCRdb holds only the in-frame ones, with some missing. The V and J calls and the clone size are those of that table, but D and trimming were determined from the DNA. The table lists around 150,000 clones, more than 75% of them singletons. This chain links TRBV27 with TRBJ2-3, with D perhaps matching TRBD2 (5 bases). This sequence originates from a man aged 55 to 69 with acute or convalescent COVID-19. The sequenced sample consisted of peripheral blood. CDR3 loop: CASSLASSTDTQYF. CDR3 nucleotide sequence: TGTGCCAGCAGTTTAGCTAGCTCCACAGATACGCAGTATTTT.